The clone carrying this T cell receptor beta chain occurred a few times. Antigen unknown. The record originates from a study of human T cells and chemical hapten exposure. Study results and limitations: Donors in the study had alopecia, meaning their immune response may differ from healthy people's.

As to time point: patch test 3, about 24 weeks after DPC sensitization. Treatment indicated: therapeutic diphenylcyclopropenone sensitization with weekly scalp DPC. The CDR3 runs to 17 residues. Trimming took 2 bases from V and 13 from J; bases not matched to a gene: 18. Germline CDR1 reads SGHTS; CDR2 reads YDEGEE. TCRdb re-called the RACE reads with MiXCR, one entry per CDR3 protein. In the table there are some 71,000 distinct CDR3 sequences, around 10% of which are singletons. This sequence joins TRBV5-8 and TRBJ2-1, with 10 bases that match TRBD2. The TCR comes from a woman aged 50 to 60 with alopecia areata. Some clones in this sample may be carry-over from other donors' samples. Sequences were derived from whole blood, sampled in connection with sensitization to the hapten diphenylcyclopropenone (DPC). Here the CDR3 reads CASSLGDRALAGELQFF. Written as DNA, the CDR3 is TGTGCCAGCAGCTTAGGAGACAGGGCCCTAGCGGGGGAACTTCAGTTCTTC.